What follows is one T cell receptor beta chain and its context. The antigen is undetermined. The repertoire was sequenced with immunoSEQ multiplex PCR; TCRdb's copy has only in-frame clones and lacks some. Among about 20,000 clones listed, around 75% were seen once. After autologous stem cell transplantation all patients relapsed, and prior brentuximab vedotin exposure differed between cohorts. Best responses fell into complete response, partial response or progressive disease. These data belong to a study of PD-1 blockade in classical Hodgkin lymphoma. Points from the study as a whole: At C4D1, TCR diversity had climbed significantly for CD4+ cells, though not for CD8+ cells. What drove the repertoire differences, possibly disease activity or prior therapy, has not been defined. Patients starting nivolumab under 1 year after ASCT were excluded.

Germline values: CDR1 SNHLY, CDR2 FYNNEI. Trimming removed 5 bases at V and 9 bases at J, with 17 bases between. The CDR3 loop spans 13 amino acids. The material was peripheral blood mononuclear cells (PBMCs), obtained at baseline. V gene TRBV2 combines with J gene TRBJ2-7, with D hard to call. The receptor comes from a human donor with classical Hodgkin lymphoma. This CDR3 is CASSPRTLLVQYF. CDR3 nucleotides: TGTGCCAGCAGTCCGCGGACCCTCTTGGTGCAGTACTTC.